The T cell receptor beta chain under discussion was sequenced for a study of early T cells in non-severe SARS-CoV-2 infection (dated by TCRdb to the early 2020s). Study-level background: Because TCR sequencing was done on bulk RNA from unsorted whole blood, the alpha and beta chains could not be paired. Points the paper makes about the study in general: Matching against VDJdb was skewed toward anti-spike CD8 responses, likely underestimated virus-specific expansions, and missed private and CD4 specificities.

A case-control design nested within a healthcare worker cohort in London, UK, was used, with weekly nasopharyngeal swab PCR tests and blood sampling performed. Healthcare workers were enrolled in the week of the UK lockdown, from 23 to 31 March 2020, and were followed every week for up to roughly 16 weeks. CDR1 is given as LNHDA and CDR2 as SQIVND, both from the germline V gene (reference sequence). The CDR3 has 15 amino acids, counting the end cysteine and phenylalanine. Only the CDR3 DNA is retained, 45 bases long and in frame from the first base. The germline ends are 15 bases apart after V is trimmed by 5 bases and J by 5 bases. About this clonotype itself: Its antigen is not yet known. Base qualities are not at hand, and no much larger clone is one base apart.

Libraries came from 5' RACE. The sequencer was a NextSeq 500. The TCR library protocol attached unique molecular identifiers to individual cDNA molecules to correct for sequencing error and PCR bias. Both TCR alpha and beta chains were sequenced, and tight co-correlation was observed between alpha and beta sequence abundances in each sample. The published analysis was carried out like this. Decombinator V4 was used to annotate TCR sequences for V gene, J gene and CDR3. Expanded TCRs were defined as changing significantly between any two time points under a Poisson model with p below 0.0001. Abundances of TCRs were expressed as counts per million after normalisation to the total number of TCRs sequenced in each sample. MAIT TCRs were defined by TRAV1-2 paired with TRAJ12, TRAJ20 or TRAJ33, and iNKT TCRs by TRAV10 paired with TRAJ18. VDJdb, accessed on 1 November 2021, was searched for TCRs annotated for CMV, EBV and SARS-CoV-2, and TCRs annotated for more than one antigen were excluded. TCRdb handled the public reads itself, with Q25 trimming in fastp and clone calling in MiXCR, and kept productive beta chains. Records with the same CDR3 protein are collapsed into one entry carrying the most frequent genes and DNA. TCRdb's processing, not the study's, gives the V and J calls here. Recorded for this sample are tens of thousands of distinct CDR3 sequences; roughly 12% of them occurred a single time. The top ten constitute 5% to 8% of the sample.

The source is an adult who was a healthcare worker with PCR-confirmed SARS-CoV-2 infection or an uninfected control (not recorded which). The source material was whole blood. The rearranged segments are TRBV19 and TRBJ2-2; the D gene could be TRBD1 or TRBD2, each one agreeing over 5 bases. The sequenced DNA: TGTGCCAGTAGTTTAGGGACGTCTGCAACCGGGGAGCTGTTTTTT. Protein translation: CASSLGTSATGELFF. With the portions outside the CDR3 filled from the reference TRBV19 and TRBJ2-2 genes, the complete variable region becomes DGGITQSPKYLFRKEGQNVTLSCEQNLNHDAMYWYRQDPGQGLRLIYYSQIVNDFQKGDIAEGYSVSREKKESFPLTVTSAQKNPTAFYLCASSLGTSATGELFFGEGSRLTVL.